The rows below give T cell receptor beta chains drawn from one sample of a study of blood T cell repertoires in COVID-19. Only in-frame clones appear in the TCRdb table, and some are missing; sequencing was by immunoSEQ multiplex PCR. This sample has approximately 190,000 clones; 75% to 95% occur once, and the top ten carry 0.53%. Sequencing input: peripheral blood. Receptor source: a man aged 50-60 years with acute or convalescent COVID-19. Each CDR3 is given without its conserved first and last residue.

V: TRBV7-2
CDR3: ASSLLGLAAGGTDTQY

V: TRBV27
CDR3: ASTQGQGGGYT

V: TRBV28
CDR3: ASSLLVYYDGGQY

V: TRBV5-8
CDR3: ASSLRGGTSGDYEQY

V: TRBV18
CDR3: ASSTDGDEQF

V: TRBV30
CDR3: ACQSGGSTDTQY

V: TRBV19
CDR3: ASTARQGEKLF

V: TRBV6-2/TRBV6-3
CDR3: ASSYGQGANYGYT

V: TRBV28
CDR3: ASSKPGLADQETQY

V: TRBV29-1
CDR3: SVRKGSSSYNEQF

V: TRBV9
CDR3: ASSTTYGLAGGNEQF

V: TRBV7-9
CDR3: ASSLVGLGAEAEQF

V: TRBV30
CDR3: AWSYLSGGLTDTQY

V: TRBV7-9
CDR3: ASSLEASSDRLNTEAF

V: TRBV12-3/TRBV12-4
CDR3: ASSLGSPDTQY

V: TRBV7-2
CDR3: ASSLAGLAGDEQY

V: TRBV15
CDR3: ATSRSRTVETQY

V: TRBV7-7
CDR3: ASSLSSGTVSYNEQF

V: TRBV19
CDR3: ASSGLHQPQH

V: TRBV9
CDR3: ASSVRGSGTNTGELF

V: TRBV11-2
CDR3: ASGPPARDDIQY

V: TRBV27
CDR3: ASSLRQSYEQY

V: TRBV27
CDR3: ASSPHRDRYSPLH

V: TRBV18
CDR3: ASSPVTSGLSDTQY

V: TRBV19
CDR3: ASSDLGGSVYNEQF

V: TRBV19
CDR3: ASTTTGYSNQPQH

V: TRBV10-2
CDR3: ATSGTANEKLF

V: TRBV10-1
CDR3: ASSEGTSGYEQY

V: TRBV7-6
CDR3: ASSLKLSGRPDTEAF

V: TRBV7-3
CDR3: ASSPGLDFNEQF

V: TRBV9
CDR3: ASSVASLNTGELF

V: TRBV10-2
CDR3: ASSGQTNYGYT

V: TRBV4-1
CDR3: ASTRGEGSNQPQH

V: TRBV29-1
CDR3: SVELAGLGRDNEQF

V: TRBV3-1/TRBV3-2
CDR3: ASSQVAGGPVRELF

V: TRBV11-2
CDR3: ASSYGTSGTEQF

V: TRBV5-6
CDR3: ASSLLADNTGELF

V: TRBV4-1
CDR3: ASSQGTGGNQPQH

V: TRBV27
CDR3: ASSPTRDNEQF

V: TRBV5-1
CDR3: ASSWNTGENTIY

V: TRBV12-5
CDR3: ASGLTGGRNTEAF

V: TRBV7-2
CDR3: ASSLDTYNEQF

V: TRBV7-9
CDR3: ASSPGYNEQF

V: TRBV6-5
CDR3: ASSFTGTGTQY

V: TRBV6-5
CDR3: AAGLPSYNEQF

V: TRBV7-8
CDR3: ASSLEVGGSNQPQH

V: TRBV27
CDR3: ASSLTGTNQPQH

V: TRBV4-2
CDR3: ASSQDQAGGKNEQF

V: TRBV5-5
CDR3: ASSSSPSGGTDTQY

V: TRBV18
CDR3: ASSPGGTNSNQPQH

V: TRBV4-1
CDR3: ASSLFDSLNQPQH

V: TRBV4-2
CDR3: ASSQDPGTYEQY

V: TRBV19
CDR3: ASSIRRAGRNQPQH

V: TRBV25-1
CDR3: ASQGQMNTGELF